The TCR beta chain under discussion was sequenced for a study of T-cell reconstitution after alpha-beta-depleted transplantation in children. Per germline, CDR1 SGHRS and CDR2 YFSETQ. The J segment lost 2 bases and the V segment lost 4 bases, leaving 8 bases of the junction unmatched. CDR3 length equals 16 residues. A library of TCRbeta sequences, prepared with unique molecular identifiers, was generated. Each CDR3 protein gets one entry after TCRdb re-called the PCR reads with MiXCR. The sample has 500,000 to 600,000 distinct CDR3 sequences, 20% to 30% seen once. This rearrangement joins TRBV5-1 to TRBJ2-3, with 9 bases identical to TRBD2. This clonotype was sampled from a boy under two years old with Wiskott-Aldrich syndrome, due to receive a stem cell transplant. The source was PBMCs, collected before TCRalphabeta/CD19-depleted stem cell transplant. In DNA form, the CDR3 reads TGCGCCAGCAGCGGGATAGCGGGAGCCAACACAGATACGCAGTATTTT. This translates into CASSGIAGANTDTQYF.